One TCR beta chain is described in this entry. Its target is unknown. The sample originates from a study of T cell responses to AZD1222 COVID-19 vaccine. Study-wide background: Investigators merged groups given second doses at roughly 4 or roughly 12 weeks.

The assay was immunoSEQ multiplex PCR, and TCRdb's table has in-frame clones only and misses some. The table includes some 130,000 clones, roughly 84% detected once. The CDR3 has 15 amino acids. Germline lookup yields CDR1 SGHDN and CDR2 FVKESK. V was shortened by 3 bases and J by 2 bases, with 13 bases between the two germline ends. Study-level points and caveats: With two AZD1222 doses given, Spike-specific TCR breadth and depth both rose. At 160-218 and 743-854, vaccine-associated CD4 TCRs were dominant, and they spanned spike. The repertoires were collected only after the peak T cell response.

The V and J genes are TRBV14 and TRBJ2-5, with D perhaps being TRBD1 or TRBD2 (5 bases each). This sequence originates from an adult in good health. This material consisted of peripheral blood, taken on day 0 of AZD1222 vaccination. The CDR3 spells CASSHLGDGQETQYF. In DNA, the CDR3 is TGTGCCAGCAGCCATCTTGGGGACGGACAAGAGACCCAGTACTTC.